Following are 7 T cell receptor beta chains from one sample sequenced in a study of Graves' ophthalmopathy and Graves' hyperthyroidism listed by TCRdb under 2018. The data were produced on an Illumina HiSeq 2000. TCR beta CDR3 regions were amplified from RNA transcripts for repertoire sequencing. The first round was an RT-PCR using HTBI primers with the Qiagen OneStep RT-PCR kit, and this first round was followed by a second-round multiplex PCR, then size selection and purification. TCRdb reanalyzed the raw reads on its own, using fastp at Q25 for trimming and MiXCR for clone calling, and kept in-frame beta chains. A single entry per CDR3 protein holds the most common genes and DNA from its merged rows. Recorded for this sample are almost 750,000 distinct CDR3 sequences; roughly two fifths of them occurred a single time. Jointly, the top ten make up 40% to 55% of the sample. Sequencing used peripheral blood. Source of these receptors: an adult man with Graves' ophthalmopathy.

This clonotype was detected once. This chain uses TRBV20-1 with TRBJ1-2; D perhaps matches TRBD1 (5 bases). Germline CDR1 is DFQATT and CDR2 is SNEGSKA (reference sequence). V gave up 0 bases and J gave up 4 bases, with 21 bases separating them. The CDR3 covers 17 residues. The CDR3 loop reads CSARDPQGGGYSYGYTF. The DNA of the CDR3 is TGCAGTGCTAGAGATCCCCAGGGTGGGGGGTATTCCTATGGCTACACCTTC.

This clonotype was recorded many times. This rearrangement joins TRBV5-8 to TRBJ1-2; TRBD1 agrees at 9 bases. J gave up 7 bases and V 6 bases, and 10 bases lay outside the gene matches. This CDR3 spans 14 amino acids. CDR1 SGHTS and CDR2 YDEGEE come from the germline V gene. The CDR3 sequence is CASNTLTGGGGYTF. The DNA of the CDR3 is TGTGCCAGCAACACCCTGACAGGGGGAGGTGGCTACACCTTC. Together with reference TRBV5-8 and TRBJ1-2, the CDR3 gives the full variable domain: EAGVTQSPTHLIKTRGQQATLRCSPISGHTSVYWYQQALGLGLQFLLWYDEGEERNRGNFPPRFSGRQFPNYSSELNVNALELEDSALYLCASNTLTGGGGYTFGSGTRLTVV.

This clonotype was counted a few times. CDR3 loop: CASSWGTGGSETQYF. CDR3 bases: TGCGCCAGCAGCTGGGGGACAGGGGGCTCGGAGACCCAGTACTTC. The rearrangement links TRBV5-1 to TRBJ2-5; 12 nucleotides line up with TRBD1. J was trimmed by 5 bases and V by 3 bases; bases with no gene match: 5. This CDR3 has 15 amino acids. Per the germline V gene, CDR1 is SGHRS and CDR2 is YFSETQ. Using reference TRBV5-1 and TRBJ2-5 for the parts outside the CDR3, the full variable domain is KAGVTQTPRYLIKTRGQQVTLSCSPISGHRSVSWYQQTPGQGLQFLFEYFSETQRNKGNFPGRFSGRQFSNSRSEMNVSTLELGDSALYLCASSWGTGGSETQYFGPGTRLLVL.

This clonotype was seen many times. The J gene is TRBJ1-1, the V gene TRBV29-1; a weak D match, TRBD1 (5 bases). V was pared by 6 bases and J by 7 bases, with 15 bases between. Per germline, CDR1 SQVTM and CDR2 ANQGSEA. The CDR3 contains 12 residues. CDR3 bases: TGCAGCGTCTCCGGCAGACAGAGTGAAGCTTTCTTT. It is translated as CSVSGRQSEAFF.

Many counts were recorded for this clonotype. This sequence joins TRBV7-3 and TRBJ1-2, with D possibly TRBD1 on 5 matching bases. The CDR3 totals 14 residues. Germline CDR1 reads SGHTA; CDR2 reads FQGTGA. With 3 bases removed from V and 7 bases from J, the gap between germline ends came to 15 bases. The DNA of the CDR3 is TGTGCCAGCAGCTTGAACACGGAGGGACGTGGCTACACCTTC. It yields the protein CASSLNTEGRGYTF.

V is TRBV15 and J is TRBJ2-5, with D perhaps TRBD2 (6 bases). The germline V gene encodes CDR1 LNHNV and CDR2 YYDKDF (reference sequence). Trimming left V 0 bases short and J 4 bases short, with 12 bases between. CDR3 size: 15 residues. CDR3 in DNA: TGTGCCACCAGCAGAGATCTCCAGGGAGGAGAGACCCAGTACTTC. Amino acid sequence: CATSRDLQGGETQYF. Variable domain in full (rest from reference TRBV15 and TRBJ2-5): DAMVIQNPRYQVTQFGKPVTLSCSQTLNHNVMYWYQQKSSQAPKLLFHYYDKDFNNEADTPDNFQSRRPNTSFCFLDIRSPGLGDTAMYLCATSRDLQGGETQYFGPGTRLLVL.

As regards this clonotype: Germline is not matched at one junction end, which may reflect a read error. For the CDR3, the DNA is TGTGCCAGCTCACCGGGACAGTCCTACGGGCAGTACTTC. Encoded protein: CASSPGQSYGQYF. This chain uses TRBV6-1 with TRBJ2-7, with 7 bases matching TRBD1. Looked up from germline, CDR1 is MNHNS and CDR2 is SASEGT. This CDR3 comprises 13 residues.